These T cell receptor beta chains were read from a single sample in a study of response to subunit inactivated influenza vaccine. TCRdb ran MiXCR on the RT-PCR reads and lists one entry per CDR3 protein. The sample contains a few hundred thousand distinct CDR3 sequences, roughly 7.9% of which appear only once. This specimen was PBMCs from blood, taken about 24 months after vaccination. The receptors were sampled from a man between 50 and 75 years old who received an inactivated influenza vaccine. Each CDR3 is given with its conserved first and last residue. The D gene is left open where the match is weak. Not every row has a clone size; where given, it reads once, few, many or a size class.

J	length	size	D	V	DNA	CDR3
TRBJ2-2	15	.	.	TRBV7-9	TGTGCCAGCAGCTTAGAAGCGGGTTCTACCGGGGAGCTGTTTTTT	CASSLEAGSTGELFF
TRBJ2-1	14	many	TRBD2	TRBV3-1	TGTGCCAGCAGCCAGGTAGCGGGCTTCCTTGAGCAGTTCTTC	CASSQVAGFLEQFF
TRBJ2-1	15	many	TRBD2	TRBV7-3	TGTGCCAGCAGCTTTGCTAGCGGAGGCTACAATGAGCAGTTCTTC	CASSFASGGYNEQFF
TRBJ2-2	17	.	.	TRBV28	TGTGCCAGCAGTTTACTGCGGACCCAGGCGAACACCGGGGAGCTGTTTTTT	CASSLLRTQANTGELFF
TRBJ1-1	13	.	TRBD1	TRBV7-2	TGTGCCAGCAGCATACTACGACAGGGTGAAGCTTTCTTT	CASSILRQGEAFF
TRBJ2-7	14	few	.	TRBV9	TGTGCCAGCAGCCCCCGGGTTTCTTTCGGGGAGCAGTACTTC	CASSPRVSFGEQYF
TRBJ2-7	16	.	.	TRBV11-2	TGTGCCAGCAGCCCACGGTGGGGGACAAATACCTACGAGCAGTACTTC	CASSPRWGTNTYEQYF
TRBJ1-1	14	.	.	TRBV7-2	TGTGCCAGCAGCTTAGCGGTTTGGAGCACTGAAGCTTTCTTT	CASSLAVWSTEAFF
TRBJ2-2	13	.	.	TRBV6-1	TGTGCCAGCAGTGAGGGACTTTTCGGGGAGCTGTTTTTT	CASSEGLFGELFF
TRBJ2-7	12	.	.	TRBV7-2	TGTGCCAGCAGCCGATACAGCCACGAGCAGTACTTC	CASSRYSHEQYF
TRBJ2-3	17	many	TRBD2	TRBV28	TGTGCCAGCAGTTCAAGAGGACTAGCGGGAGGTGAAGATACGCAGTATTTT	CASSSRGLAGGEDTQYF